The 20 T cell receptor beta chains given below trace back to one sample, sequenced in a study of blood T cell repertoires in COVID-19. Sequencing was performed with immunoSEQ multiplex PCR; in TCRdb, only in-frame clones are kept and a portion is missing. The sample records a few hundred thousand clones, about 87% being singletons. The sequenced material came from peripheral blood. These receptors were collected from a man aged 55 to 69 with acute or convalescent COVID-19.

V gene TRBV30 combines with J gene TRBJ1-1; possible D gene TRBD1, 5 bases. Germline V CDR1 and CDR2: GTSNPN, SVGIG (reference sequence). This CDR3 contains 14 residues. V gave up 2 bases and J gave up 4 bases, with 14 bases separating them. The DNA of the CDR3 is TGTGCCTGGAGTACCCAGGTAAGGGGCACTGAAGCTTTCTTT. This gives the protein CAWSTQVRGTEAFF.

V gene TRBV30 combines with J gene TRBJ2-1; possible D gene TRBD1, 6 bases. Trimming shortened V by 3 bases and J by 4 bases, and 19 bases separated the two germline ends. The CDR3 sequence is 16 residues long. Germline CDR1 and CDR2: GTSNPN and SVGIG (reference sequence). CDR3 region: CAWRGTDRAIYNEQFF. CDR3 nucleotides: TGTGCCTGGAGGGGAACGGACAGAGCAATTTACAATGAGCAGTTCTTC.

This sequence joins TRBV6-5 and TRBJ1-1; TRBD1 matches 8 bases. The CDR3 is 14 amino acids. V was clipped by 7 bases and J by 5 bases; unmatched bases: 9. The germline V gene encodes CDR1 MNHEY and CDR2 SVGAGI. Written as DNA, the CDR3 is TGTGCCAGCAATCCAGGGGGCCCCGGGACTGAAGCTTTCTTT. Translating it yields CASNPGGPGTEAFF.

V is TRBV6-5 and J is TRBJ2-7; 10 bases agree with TRBD1. Germline loops: CDR1 MNHEY, CDR2 SVGAGI. The CDR3 extends over 15 amino acids. V dropped 6 bases and J dropped 6; count of bases not matched to a gene: 11. The chain's CDR3 is CASRPRDRGASEQYF. As DNA, the CDR3 is TGTGCCAGCAGACCCCGGGACAGGGGTGCTAGCGAGCAGTACTTC.

The rearrangement uses TRBV5-1 and TRBJ2-1; D is perhaps TRBD1 (6 bases). Per the germline V gene, CDR1 is SGHRS and CDR2 is YFSETQ. The V gene lost 0 bases and the J gene lost 3 bases, with 16 bases spanning the gap. The CDR3 length is 17 residues. CDR3 DNA: TGCGCCAGCAGCTTGGCCACGGGGCAGGGGAACTACAATGAGCAGTTCTTC. Protein sequence: CASSLATGQGNYNEQFF.

This clone was recorded only once. This chain uses TRBV5-1 with TRBJ2-2; 8 bases fit TRBD1. The V gene end was trimmed by 0 bases and the J gene end by 0 bases; junction bases not matched to a gene: 4. CDR1 is SGHRS, CDR2 YFSETQ, per germline. There are 17 residues in the CDR3. The CDR3 reads CASSLGQGLSNTGELFF. The CDR3 coding sequence is TGCGCCAGCAGCTTGGGACAGGGGCTGTCGAACACCGGGGAGCTGTTTTTT.

The chain combines TRBV4-2 with TRBJ1-2; D possibly corresponds to TRBD1 (6 bases). Germline CDR1 reads LGHNA; CDR2 reads YNFKEQ. CDR3 size: 16 residues. Trimming cost V 4 bases and J 4 bases, with 19 bases left between them. The CDR3 loop reads CASSPSGTQGSYGYTF. Written as DNA, the CDR3 is TGTGCCAGCAGCCCGTCCGGGACGCAGGGGTCCTATGGCTACACCTTC.

The chain couples TRBV18 to TRBJ2-5, with D maybe TRBD2 (6 bases). V was clipped by 4 bases and J by 4 bases, with 19 bases between them. Germline CDR1 and CDR2: KGHSH and LQKENI. This CDR3 has 16 amino acids. CDR3 sequence: CASSLSREVPGETQYF. CDR3 in DNA: TGTGCCAGCTCACTCTCCAGGGAGGTCCCGGGAGAGACCCAGTACTTC.

This CDR3 is CASSGDRGMGDTQYF. CDR3 coding DNA: TGTGCCAGCAGCGGGGACAGGGGGATGGGGGATACGCAGTATTTT. The chain links TRBV7-3 to TRBJ2-3, with 11 bases that match TRBD1. The length of the CDR3 is 15 residues. Per germline, CDR1 SGHTA and CDR2 FQGTGA. V lost 5 bases to trimming and J lost 6 bases; unmatched junction nucleotides: 7.

The CDR3 is CASSSRGQVGELFF. For the CDR3, the DNA is TGTGCCAGCAGTTCCCGGGGACAGGTCGGGGAGCTGTTTTTT. The chain carries TRBV7-2 and TRBJ2-2, with 8 bases lining up with TRBD1. Germline lookup yields CDR1 SGHTA and CDR2 FQGNSA. This CDR3 region has 14 residues. V gave up 6 bases and J gave up 7 bases; unmatched junction bases: 7. Full variable domain (missing parts from reference TRBV7-2 and TRBJ2-2): GAGVSQSPSNKVTEKGKDVELRCDPISGHTALYWYRQSLGQGLEFLIYFQGNSAPDKSGLPSDRFSAERTGGSVSTLTIQRTQQEDSAVYLCASSSRGQVGELFFGEGSRLTVL.

The chain is built from TRBV28 and TRBJ2-3, with 7 bases matching TRBD2. This CDR3 is built from 15 residues. V lost 4 bases to trimming and J lost 4 bases; unmatched junction nucleotides: 8. Germline V gives CDR1 MDHEN, CDR2 SYDVKM. The DNA for the CDR3 is TGTGCCAGCAGTTCCCACTCTAGCGGAGCAGATACGCAGTATTTT. It yields the protein CASSSHSSGADTQYF.

V is TRBV19 and J is TRBJ2-7; 9 bases fit TRBD1. CDR3 length: 14 amino acids. The germline gives CDR1 LNHDA, CDR2 SQIVND (reference sequence). The junction had 4 bases not matched to a gene; V was cut back by 5 bases and J by 2 bases. The DNA for the CDR3 is TGTGCCAGTAGTCCGGGACAGGGTACCTACGAGCAGTACTTC. Translation gives CASSPGQGTYEQYF.

The V gene is TRBV28, the J gene TRBJ1-2; D possibly corresponds to TRBD1 (5 bases). Germline V lookup: CDR1 MDHEN, CDR2 SYDVKM. The V and J ends lost 2 bases and 10 bases respectively, with 20 bases between them. The length of the CDR3 is 15 residues. The CDR3 loop reads CASSLIWGDQTDYTF. CDR3 coding DNA: TGTGCCAGCAGTTTAATATGGGGGGATCAGACGGACTACACCTTC.

J is TRBJ1-3 and V is TRBV7-2, with D unresolved. The ends were cut back, 5 bases at V and 0 bases at J, with 11 bases in the middle. Looked up from germline, CDR1 is SGHTA and CDR2 is FQGNSA. This CDR3 comprises 15 residues. Here the CDR3 DNA reads TGTGCCAGCAGCCAAACCAGGTTCTCTGGAAACACCATATATTTT. It specifies CASSQTRFSGNTIYF.

The chain carries TRBV9 and TRBJ2-2; 7 nucleotides align to TRBD2. Germline CDR1 SGDLS, CDR2 YYNGEE. V lost 4 bases, J lost 5 bases, and 8 bases stayed unmatched. CDR3 size: 15 residues. The CDR3 region is CASSPSGGGTGELFF. CDR3 DNA: TGTGCCAGCAGCCCGAGTGGGGGAGGGACCGGGGAGCTGTTTTTT.

The chain combines TRBV11-3 with TRBJ2-1; 9 bases align to TRBD1. Losses at the gene ends were 5 bases for V and 4 bases for J; bases not matched to a gene: 9. The CDR3 sequence is 16 residues long. The germline gives CDR1 SGHNT, CDR2 YENEEA. CDR3 sequence: CASSQGAGQGYNEQFF. The CDR3 DNA sequence: TGTGCCAGCAGCCAAGGGGCGGGACAGGGTTACAATGAGCAGTTCTTC.

The chain is built from TRBV7-2 and TRBJ2-1; 8 bases fit TRBD1. The CDR3 spans 13 residues. V was clipped by 5 bases and J by 6 bases; unmatched bases: 3. Germline CDR1 is SGHTA and CDR2 is FQGNSA. The CDR3 bases are TGTGCCAGCAGCGCGGACAGGGCCAATGAGCAGTTCTTC. Translating gives CASSADRANEQFF. Together with reference TRBV7-2 and TRBJ2-1, the CDR3 gives the full variable domain: GAGVSQSPSNKVTEKGKDVELRCDPISGHTALYWYRQSLGQGLEFLIYFQGNSAPDKSGLPSDRFSAERTGGSVSTLTIQRTQQEDSAVYLCASSADRANEQFFGPGTRLTVL.

The CDR3 sequence is CATIRAQGQGRHF. The CDR3 coding sequence is TGTGCCACCATAAGGGCCCAAGGACAGGGTAGGCATTTT. J is TRBJ1-5 and V is TRBV24-1, with TRBD1 matching 8 bases. Trimming took 8 bases from V and 15 from J; bases not matched to a gene: 14. This CDR3 has 13 residues. Germline V gene data show CDR1 as KGHDR and CDR2 as SFDVKD.

This chain uses TRBV11-3 with TRBJ2-2; no reliable D call. Trimming cost V 2 bases and J 3 bases, with 10 bases left between them. Germline V gene lookup returns CDR1 SGHNT and CDR2 YENEEA. This CDR3 contains 15 residues. CDR3 DNA sequence: TGTGCCAGCAGCTTAAGTGGCTCCCACACCGGGGAGCTGTTTTTT. Protein: CASSLSGSHTGELFF.

This sequence joins TRBV7-4 and TRBJ2-1; 12 positions match TRBD2. Trimming at V came to 4 bases and at J to 1 base, leaving 8 bases not matched to a gene. CDR3 size: 18 residues. Per the germline V gene, CDR1 is SGHVT and CDR2 is SQSDAQ. Here the CDR3 reads CASSYITTSGGSYNEQFF. DNA of the CDR3: TGTGCCAGCAGCTACATTACTACTAGCGGGGGGTCCTACAATGAGCAGTTCTTC.